Below are 21 T cell receptor beta chains sequenced from a single sample in a study of blood T cell repertoires in COVID-19. Some clones are missing from TCRdb's copy, which holds only in-frame ones; the method was immunoSEQ multiplex PCR. Seen here are 85,000 to 100,000 clones, around three quarters observed once, and the top ten hold around 9%. Sequenced material: peripheral blood. The source of these receptors is a man in his fifties who had recovered from COVID-19.

In its sample, this clone was seen many times. V is TRBV2 and J is TRBJ2-7; tentative D call: TRBD1 (6 bases). Germline lookup yields CDR1 SNHLY and CDR2 FYNNEI. The V gene lost 1 base and the J gene lost 7 bases, with 17 bases spanning the gap. This CDR3 has 15 residues. In nucleotides, the CDR3 is TGTGCCAGCAGTGAAGATGGGCGGAAAGGGGGTGAGCAGTACTTC. Its translation is CASSEDGRKGGEQYF.

This chain links TRBV19 with TRBJ1-2; D gene unclear. In germline, CDR1 is LNHDA, CDR2 SQIVND (reference sequence). The V end lost 6 bases, the J end lost 2 bases, and 16 bases lay between the germline ends. The CDR3 is 15 residues long. The CDR3, as DNA: TGTGCCAGTAGCCCCCGCGGCGACGAGAACTATGGCTACACCTTC. Residues: CASSPRGDENYGYTF.

This chain links TRBV6-5 with TRBJ1-2; D is uncertain. The CDR3 is made up of 13 amino acids. With 0 bases removed from V and 6 bases from J, the gap between germline ends came to 8 bases. Germline CDR1 MNHEY, CDR2 SVGAGI. The CDR3 region is CASSYSDRDGYTF. The CDR3 DNA follows: TGTGCCAGCAGTTACTCGGATCGGGATGGCTACACCTTC.

The rearrangement joins TRBV9 to TRBJ2-7, with 13 bases lining up with TRBD2. The CDR3 is 15 residues long. Germline V gene sequence: CDR1 SGDLS, CDR2 YYNGEE. V was clipped by 3 bases and J by 5 bases; unmatched bases: 5. DNA of the CDR3: TGTGCCAGCAGCGCTGGACTAGCGGGGGCTAACGAGCAGTACTTC. Translated, it gives CASSAGLAGANEQYF.

This clone was observed once. The chain is built from TRBV30 and TRBJ2-1, with a weak D call TRBD2 (7 bases). Germline V gene sequence: CDR1 GTSNPN, CDR2 SVGIG (reference sequence). This CDR3 is built from 15 residues. Between the trimmed V and J ends, which lost 4 bases and 6 bases, there was a span of 19 bases. Here the CDR3 DNA reads TGTGCCTGGACCCTGGGGGGGCCAAGTCGCAATGAGCAGTTCTTC. Protein: CAWTLGGPSRNEQFF.

This rearrangement joins TRBV7-2 to TRBJ2-1; 7 positions match TRBD1. This CDR3 has 14 residues. Germline V gene data show CDR1 as SGHTA and CDR2 as FQGNSA. V was clipped by 3 bases and J by 7 bases; unmatched bases: 6. Written as DNA, the CDR3 is TGTGCCAGCAGCTTCGAGACAGGGAGAAATGAGCAGTTCTTC. It translates to CASSFETGRNEQFF.

This chain connects TRBV6-5 to TRBJ1-5, with TRBD1 as a possible D gene (5 bases). The germline V gene has CDR1 MNHEY and CDR2 SVGAGI. The germline V and J ends were trimmed by 0 bases and 3 bases, with 9 bases remaining between them. The length of the CDR3 is 15 residues. CDR3 sequence: CASSYSTEYNQPQHF. Here the CDR3 DNA reads TGTGCCAGCAGTTACTCGACAGAATACAATCAGCCCCAGCATTTT.

The V call is TRBV2, the J call TRBJ2-3; D is possibly TRBD1 (5 bases). Germline values: CDR1 SNHLY, CDR2 FYNNEI. The CDR3 runs to 14 residues. With 6 bases removed from V and 1 base from J, the gap between germline ends came to 11 bases. Here the CDR3 reads CASSVDIGTDTQYF. CDR3 bases: TGTGCCAGCAGCGTGGACATCGGCACAGATACGCAGTATTTT.

V gene TRBV2 combines with J gene TRBJ2-5, with a weak D call TRBD2 (7 bases). This CDR3 region has 16 residues. The V end was cut by 3 bases, the J end by 2 bases, with 16 bases between. The germline gives CDR1 SNHLY, CDR2 FYNNEI. CDR3 protein: CASSEGGRVVQETQYF. The CDR3 nucleotides read TGTGCCAGCAGTGAGGGGGGGCGCGTTGTACAAGAGACCCAGTACTTC.

CDR3 region: CASSFQGISETQYF. The CDR3 DNA is TGCGCCAGCAGCTTTCAGGGAATCTCAGAGACCCAGTACTTC. The rearrangement uses TRBV5-1 and TRBJ2-5; possibly TRBD1 for D (5 bases). V was cut by 2 bases and J by 4 bases, with 12 bases left in between. Germline assignment: CDR1 SGHRS and CDR2 YFSETQ. The CDR3 totals 14 residues.

The V gene is TRBV5-1, the J gene TRBJ2-7; possible D gene TRBD2, 7 bases. V lost 0 bases and J 3 bases, leaving 13 bases between the germline ends. The CDR3 has 15 residues. Germline V gene lookup returns CDR1 SGHRS and CDR2 YFSETQ. CDR3 sequence reads: CASSLEQGGIYEQYF. The CDR3 DNA is TGCGCCAGCAGCTTGGAACAGGGAGGGATCTACGAGCAGTACTTC.

This chain joins TRBV9 and TRBJ2-2, with D possibly being TRBD1 (6 bases). Trimming took 2 bases from V and 7 from J, leaving 12 bases between them. The germline V gene encodes CDR1 SGDLS and CDR2 YYNGEE. The CDR3 extends over 14 amino acids. CDR3 coding DNA: TGTGCCAGCAGCGTTAACACAGGGTACGGGGAGCTGTTTTTT. This sequence encodes CASSVNTGYGELFF. Variable domain in full (rest from reference TRBV9 and TRBJ2-2): DSGVTQTPKHLITATGQRVTLRCSPRSGDLSVYWYQQSLDQGLQFLIQYYNGEERAKGNILERFSAQQFPDLHSELNLSSLELGDSALYFCASSVNTGYGELFFGEGSRLTVL.

The rearrangement uses TRBV9 and TRBJ1-2; weak D call: TRBD1 (5 bases). From germline, CDR1 is SGDLS and CDR2 YYNGEE. The germline V and J ends were trimmed by 3 bases and 4 bases, with 13 bases remaining between them. The CDR3 extends over 14 amino acids. CDR3 protein: CASSAGLGSYGYTF. The CDR3 region has the DNA TGTGCCAGCAGCGCGGGACTGGGGTCCTATGGCTACACCTTC.

The chain links TRBV5-4 to TRBJ1-2; TRBD1 matches at 8 bases. Germline V CDR1 and CDR2: SGHNT, YYREEE (reference sequence). The CDR3 covers 14 residues. The ends lost 5 bases at V and 1 base at J; junction bases unmatched: 4. For the CDR3, the DNA is TGTGCCAGCAGAGAACAGGGGGTTAACTATGGCTACACCTTC. It specifies CASREQGVNYGYTF. The variable domain in full, with the rest retrieved from reference TRBV5-4 and TRBJ1-2, is ETGVTQSPTHLIKTRGQQVTLRCSSQSGHNTVSWYQQALGQGPQFIFQYYREEENGRGNFPPRFSGLQFPNYSSELNVNALELDDSALYLCASREQGVNYGYTFGSGTRLTVV.

This chain uses TRBV28 with TRBJ1-1, with TRBD1 matching 8 bases. Germline CDR1 MDHEN, CDR2 SYDVKM. The ends lost 9 bases at V and 8 bases at J; junction bases unmatched: 14. The CDR3 has 14 amino acids. The CDR3 DNA reads as TGTGCCAGTAAGGCAGGGGACAGGTTGATCGAAGCTTTCTTT. Amino acid sequence: CASKAGDRLIEAFF. The variable domain in full, with the rest retrieved from reference TRBV28 and TRBJ1-1, is DVKVTQSSRYLVKRTGEKVFLECVQDMDHENMFWYRQDPGLGLRLIYFSYDVKMKEKGDIPEGYSVSREKKERFSLILESASTNQTSMYLCASKAGDRLIEAFFGQGTRLTVV.

The chain carries TRBV7-2 and TRBJ2-5; 10 bases are shared with TRBD1. Trimming took 6 bases from V and 7 from J; bases not matched to a gene: 8. This CDR3 has 14 amino acids. CDR1 SGHTA and CDR2 FQGNSA come from the germline V gene. CDR3 bases: TGTGCCAGCAGGAGAGAGGGACAGGGGACGACCCAGTACTTC. The encoded protein is CASRREGQGTTQYF.

This clone was detected a few times. This chain uses TRBV19 with TRBJ2-5; weak D call: TRBD1 (6 bases). Trimming pared 0 bases from V and 7 bases from J, leaving 18 bases between. In germline, CDR1 is LNHDA, CDR2 SQIVND (reference sequence). This CDR3 spans 16 amino acids. CDR3 protein: CASSIEAAGDWGTQYF. The CDR3 DNA follows: TGTGCCAGTAGTATAGAGGCAGCAGGGGATTGGGGGACCCAGTACTTC.

The chain joins TRBV2 to TRBJ2-5; D uncertain. The CDR3 is 13 residues long. V was shortened by 1 base and J by 0 bases, with 3 bases between the two germline ends. Per the germline V gene, CDR1 is SNHLY and CDR2 is FYNNEI. The CDR3 protein is CASSEDNQETQYF. The CDR3 region has the DNA TGTGCCAGCAGTGAAGACAACCAAGAGACCCAGTACTTC.

The chain recombines TRBV19 with TRBJ2-5; 9 positions match TRBD2. Trimming took 3 bases from V and 2 from J; bases not matched to a gene: 4. CDR3 length equals 15 residues. Germline V gene lookup returns CDR1 LNHDA and CDR2 SQIVND (reference sequence). CDR3 DNA sequence: TGTGCCAGTAGTATCGTGGCGGGAGGGCAAGAGACCCAGTACTTC. This sequence encodes CASSIVAGGQETQYF. The variable domain in full, completed from reference TRBV19 and TRBJ2-5, reads DGGITQSPKYLFRKEGQNVTLSCEQNLNHDAMYWYRQDPGQGLRLIYYSQIVNDFQKGDIAEGYSVSREKKESFPLTVTSAQKNPTAFYLCASSIVAGGQETQYFGPGTRLLVL.

The count of this clone is one. The identical CDR3 is also encoded by other nucleotide sequences in the sample. The chain carries TRBV11-1 and TRBJ1-3; D may be TRBD1 (6 bases). Germline loops: CDR1 SGHAT, CDR2 FQDESV (reference sequence). V was shortened by 5 bases and J by 3 bases, with 14 bases between the two germline ends. This CDR3 spans 15 amino acids. This CDR3 reads CASSKARDIGNTIYF. DNA for the CDR3: TGTGCCAGCAGCAAAGCCAGGGACATTGGAAACACCATATATTTT. Variable domain in full (rest from reference TRBV11-1 and TRBJ1-3): EAEVAQSPRYKITEKSQAVAFWCDPISGHATLYWYRQILGQGPELLVQFQDESVVDDSQLPKDRFSAERLKGVDSTLKIQPAELGDSAMYLCASSKARDIGNTIYFGEGSWLTVV.

V is TRBV2 and J is TRBJ2-5; 8 bases are a match to TRBD1. Germline-derived CDR1 and CDR2 are SNHLY and FYNNEI. The CDR3 is made up of 14 amino acids. The V segment lost 6 bases and the J segment 5 bases; nucleotides outside the gene matches: 8. For the CDR3, the DNA is TGTGCCAGCAGACCCGGACAGGGACGGGAGACCCAGTACTTC. Residues: CASRPGQGRETQYF.